One sample yielded the 19 T cell receptor beta chains listed below, sequenced in a study of glioma-infiltrating T cells. Amplification of TCR alpha and beta CDR3 regions from RNA used iRepertoire nested multiplex PCR. MiXCR was run by TCRdb on the multiplex PCR reads, yielding one entry per CDR3 protein. Among 100,000 to 150,000 distinct CDR3 sequences listed, roughly 24% were seen once. The sample consisted of glioma tissue, nonneoplastic brain tissue, or PBMCs (not recorded which). Every receptor here comes from a human donor with low-grade glioma or glioblastoma, undergoing nonglioma brain surgery, or in good health (not recorded which).

This clonotype occurred a few times. The chain joins TRBV9 to TRBJ2-1; no clear D. Trimming stripped 0 bases from V and 0 bases from J, with 13 bases between. There are 17 residues in the CDR3. The V gene's germline CDR1 is SGDLS and CDR2 YYNGEE. The CDR3 spells CASSVEISGPSYNEQFF. The CDR3 coding sequence is TGTGCCAGCAGCGTAGAAATTAGTGGCCCCTCCTACAATGAGCAGTTCTTC.

The rearrangement uses TRBV7-2 and TRBJ2-2; TRBD2 agrees at 10 bases. CDR1 and CDR2 from the germline V gene are SGHTA and FQGNSA. J lost 5 bases, V lost 6 bases, and 9 bases had no gene match. The CDR3 sequence is 16 residues long. The chain's CDR3 is CASSIALSGGTGELFF. The CDR3 DNA follows: TGTGCCAGCAGTATAGCCCTTAGCGGGGGGACCGGGGAGCTGTTTTTT.

For the CDR3, the DNA is TGTGCCAGCAGCTTAGCCTCGGTCCCACCCGACGATGAGCAGTTCTTC. Amino acids: CASSLASVPPDDEQFF. This sequence joins TRBV11-3 and TRBJ2-1; D ambiguous. Per the germline V gene, CDR1 is SGHNT and CDR2 is YENEEA. The CDR3 has 16 residues. Trimming cost V 1 base and J 8 bases, with 18 bases left between them.

CDR3 sequence: CASSQGQGGEAFF. CDR3 nucleotides: TGCGCCAGCAGCCAAGGACAGGGCGGTGAAGCTTTCTTT. The rearrangement joins TRBV5-1 to TRBJ1-1; 8 nucleotides align to TRBD1. Germline V lookup: CDR1 SGHRS, CDR2 YFSETQ. Trimming removed 4 bases from V and 7 bases from J; junction bases left unmatched: 6. This CDR3 has 13 amino acids.

This clonotype was recorded many times. J is TRBJ2-3 and V is TRBV27; D ambiguous. V was shortened by 3 bases and J by 1 base, with 5 bases between the two germline ends. Germline V gene sequence: CDR1 MNHEY, CDR2 SMNVEV (reference sequence). This CDR3 region has 13 residues. Here the CDR3 reads CASSFMGTDTQYF. The CDR3 nucleotides read TGTGCCAGCAGTTTCATGGGCACAGATACGCAGTATTTT.

As to this clonotype: One end of the junction fails to match germline, which may point to a read error. The J gene is TRBJ2-7, the V gene TRBV7-2, with unresolved D. Germline CDR1 is SGHTA and CDR2 is FQGNSA. The CDR3 loop spans 14 amino acids. The CDR3 reads CASSTAPGVVEQYF. Here the CDR3 DNA reads TGTGCCAGCAGCACCGCACCTGGGGTGGTCGAGCAGTACTTT.

In the case of this clonotype: Possible read error: a much larger clone is one base away. V usage is TRBV18 and J usage is TRBJ2-2, with D uncertain. Germline V gene sequence: CDR1 KGHSH, CDR2 LQKENI. This CDR3 contains 14 residues. CDR3 DNA sequence: TGTGCCAGCACCCAGAACGCGAAAACCGGGGAGCTGTTTTTT. Translation gives CASTQNAKTGELFF.

This clonotype was seen more than once but under ten times. The rearrangement joins TRBV19 to TRBJ2-1; possibly TRBD1 or TRBD2 for D (5 bases each). The CDR3 loop spans 18 amino acids. The V end was cut by 4 bases, the J end by 6 bases, with 25 bases between. Germline CDR1 LNHDA, CDR2 SQIVND (reference sequence). CDR3 in amino acids: CASSTKNGGTAPGNEQFF. CDR3 nucleotide sequence: TGTGCCAGTAGTACCAAAAACGGTGGGACCGCGCCGGGCAATGAGCAGTTCTTC.

This clonotype was observed many times. The chain joins TRBV11-2 to TRBJ2-3; D is perhaps TRBD1 (5 bases). Germline CDR1 SGHAT, CDR2 FQNNGV. V lost 0 bases and J 2 bases, leaving 15 bases between the germline ends. The CDR3 loop spans 17 amino acids. CDR3: CASSLDPAGRATDTQYF. DNA of the CDR3: TGTGCCAGCAGCTTAGATCCCGCAGGGCGAGCCACAGATACGCAGTATTTT.

A remark on this clonotype: Mismatch with germline at one junction end may stem from a read error. The chain uses TRBV20-1 and TRBJ2-5; a possible D gene is TRBD2 (6 bases). The CDR3 loop spans 14 amino acids. The germline CDR1 and CDR2 sequences are DFQATT and SNEGSKA (reference sequence). CDR3 nucleotides: TGCAGTGCTAGATTTCCGGGGGACCAAGGGACCCAGTACTTC. Residues: CSARFPGDQGTQYF.

This clonotype showed up many times. V and J are TRBV29-1 and TRBJ2-3; D tentatively fits TRBD1 or TRBD2 (5 bases each). The CDR3 is 14 residues long. In germline, CDR1 is SQVTM, CDR2 ANQGSEA. Trimming removed 7 bases from V and 5 bases from J, with 19 bases in between. The CDR3 loop is CSAGQGGAGDTQYF. For the CDR3, the DNA is TGCAGCGCGGGGCAGGGCGGCGCGGGAGATACGCAGTATTTT.

Many counts were recorded for this clonotype. This chain links TRBV7-2 with TRBJ2-5, with 8 positions matching TRBD1. The length of the CDR3 is 13 residues. CDR1 is SGHTA, CDR2 FQGNSA, per germline. V was clipped by 10 bases and J by 1 base; unmatched bases: 5. The CDR3 DNA reads as TGTGCCACCCAGGGGGCCGGCCAAGAGACCCAGTACTTC. This gives the protein CATQGAGQETQYF.

This clonotype was seen many times. This chain joins TRBV4-2 and TRBJ2-3; 9 bases match TRBD2. Looked up from germline, CDR1 is LGHNA and CDR2 is YNFKEQ. The trim removed 0 bases at V and 0 bases at J, leaving 4 bases unmatched. The CDR3 length is 17 residues. CDR3 DNA: TGTGCCAGCAGCCAAGATCCAACTAGCGGGAGCACAGATACGCAGTATTTT. Translation: CASSQDPTSGSTDTQYF.

Concerning this clonotype itself: A much larger clone lies one base from this, so it may be a read error. V is TRBV7-2 and J is TRBJ1-2; D gene uncertain. Deletions cut 6 bases from V and 3 bases from J, with 11 bases between. CDR3 length: 13 residues. Germline values: CDR1 SGHTA, CDR2 FQGNSA. CDR3 loop: CASRSRSDYGYTF. CDR3 coding DNA: TGTGCCAGCAGGTCCCGGTCGGACTATGGCTACACCTTC.

This clonotype was found a few times. The chain has TRBV19 and TRBJ1-4, with 11 bases fitting TRBD1. V lost 6 bases, J lost 6 bases, and 3 bases stayed unmatched. The CDR3 sequence is 14 residues long. Germline CDR1 and CDR2: LNHDA and SQIVND (reference sequence). CDR3 region: CASSPGQGDEKLFF. In DNA, the CDR3 is TGTGCCAGTAGCCCGGGACAGGGGGATGAAAAACTGTTTTTT.

This clonotype has a count of ten or more. The V gene is TRBV4-3, the J gene TRBJ2-5; perhaps TRBD2 as D (5 bases). CDR3 length: 13 residues. Trimming took 4 bases from V and 4 from J, leaving 10 bases between them. Germline CDR1 is LGHNA and CDR2 is YSLEER. CDR3 in amino acids: CASSRAEGETQYF. The CDR3 DNA follows: TGCGCCAGCAGCCGGGCTGAGGGAGAGACCCAGTACTTC.

Many counts were recorded for this clonotype. This chain joins TRBV20-1 and TRBJ2-3; D is unresolved. The CDR3 has 16 amino acids. Germline lookup yields CDR1 DFQATT and CDR2 SNEGSKA (reference sequence). V gave up 4 bases and J gave up 2 bases, with 19 bases separating them. The CDR3 DNA is TGCAGTGCTATTCACGAAAAGTTTCCCGACACAGATACGCAGTATTTT. Amino acid sequence: CSAIHEKFPDTDTQYF.

Concerning this clonotype: Just one base apart from a much larger clone, this may be a read error. This chain connects TRBV2 to TRBJ2-3; TRBD1 matches at 10 bases. Germline V gene data show CDR1 as SNHLY and CDR2 as FYNNEI. This CDR3 is 15 amino acids long. Trimming removed 4 bases from V and 3 bases from J; junction bases left unmatched: 4. The CDR3 reads CASSGDRGRTDTQYF. The DNA for the CDR3 is TGTGCCAGCAGTGGGGACAGGGGAAGAACAGATACGCAGTATTTT.

The CDR3 spells CASSPRGTDRPPYEQYF. CDR3 bases: TGTGCCAGCAGCCCCCGCGGGACCGATAGACCCCCCTACGAGCAGTACTTC. V is TRBV3-1 and J is TRBJ2-7, with a possible D match to TRBD2 (6 bases). CDR1 is LGHDT and CDR2 is YNNKEL in the germline V gene (reference sequence). The CDR3 spans 17 residues. Trimming stripped 4 bases from V and 2 bases from J, with 21 bases between.